This TCR beta chain is from a study of T-cell reconstitution after alpha-beta-depleted transplantation in children. The TCRbeta library incorporated unique molecular identifiers. TCRdb redid the calling of the PCR reads with MiXCR, one entry per CDR3 protein. The sample contains about 420,000 distinct CDR3 sequences, roughly 10% of which appear only once. This clonotype was counted between two and nine times. V shed 1 base and J shed 3 bases, with 12 bases lying between them. The germline gives CDR1 SEHNR, CDR2 FQNEAQ (reference sequence). The CDR3 totals 15 residues. The TCR was taken from a human donor who donated a stem cell graft to a child with acute myeloid leukemia. The starting material was PBMCs from the stem cell graft donor, obtained from the stem cell graft. The chain joins TRBV7-9 to TRBJ1-2; D gene ambiguous. This CDR3 is CASSLGGGGHYGYTF. The CDR3 region has the DNA TGTGCCAGCAGCTTAGGAGGAGGTGGTCACTATGGCTACACCTTC.